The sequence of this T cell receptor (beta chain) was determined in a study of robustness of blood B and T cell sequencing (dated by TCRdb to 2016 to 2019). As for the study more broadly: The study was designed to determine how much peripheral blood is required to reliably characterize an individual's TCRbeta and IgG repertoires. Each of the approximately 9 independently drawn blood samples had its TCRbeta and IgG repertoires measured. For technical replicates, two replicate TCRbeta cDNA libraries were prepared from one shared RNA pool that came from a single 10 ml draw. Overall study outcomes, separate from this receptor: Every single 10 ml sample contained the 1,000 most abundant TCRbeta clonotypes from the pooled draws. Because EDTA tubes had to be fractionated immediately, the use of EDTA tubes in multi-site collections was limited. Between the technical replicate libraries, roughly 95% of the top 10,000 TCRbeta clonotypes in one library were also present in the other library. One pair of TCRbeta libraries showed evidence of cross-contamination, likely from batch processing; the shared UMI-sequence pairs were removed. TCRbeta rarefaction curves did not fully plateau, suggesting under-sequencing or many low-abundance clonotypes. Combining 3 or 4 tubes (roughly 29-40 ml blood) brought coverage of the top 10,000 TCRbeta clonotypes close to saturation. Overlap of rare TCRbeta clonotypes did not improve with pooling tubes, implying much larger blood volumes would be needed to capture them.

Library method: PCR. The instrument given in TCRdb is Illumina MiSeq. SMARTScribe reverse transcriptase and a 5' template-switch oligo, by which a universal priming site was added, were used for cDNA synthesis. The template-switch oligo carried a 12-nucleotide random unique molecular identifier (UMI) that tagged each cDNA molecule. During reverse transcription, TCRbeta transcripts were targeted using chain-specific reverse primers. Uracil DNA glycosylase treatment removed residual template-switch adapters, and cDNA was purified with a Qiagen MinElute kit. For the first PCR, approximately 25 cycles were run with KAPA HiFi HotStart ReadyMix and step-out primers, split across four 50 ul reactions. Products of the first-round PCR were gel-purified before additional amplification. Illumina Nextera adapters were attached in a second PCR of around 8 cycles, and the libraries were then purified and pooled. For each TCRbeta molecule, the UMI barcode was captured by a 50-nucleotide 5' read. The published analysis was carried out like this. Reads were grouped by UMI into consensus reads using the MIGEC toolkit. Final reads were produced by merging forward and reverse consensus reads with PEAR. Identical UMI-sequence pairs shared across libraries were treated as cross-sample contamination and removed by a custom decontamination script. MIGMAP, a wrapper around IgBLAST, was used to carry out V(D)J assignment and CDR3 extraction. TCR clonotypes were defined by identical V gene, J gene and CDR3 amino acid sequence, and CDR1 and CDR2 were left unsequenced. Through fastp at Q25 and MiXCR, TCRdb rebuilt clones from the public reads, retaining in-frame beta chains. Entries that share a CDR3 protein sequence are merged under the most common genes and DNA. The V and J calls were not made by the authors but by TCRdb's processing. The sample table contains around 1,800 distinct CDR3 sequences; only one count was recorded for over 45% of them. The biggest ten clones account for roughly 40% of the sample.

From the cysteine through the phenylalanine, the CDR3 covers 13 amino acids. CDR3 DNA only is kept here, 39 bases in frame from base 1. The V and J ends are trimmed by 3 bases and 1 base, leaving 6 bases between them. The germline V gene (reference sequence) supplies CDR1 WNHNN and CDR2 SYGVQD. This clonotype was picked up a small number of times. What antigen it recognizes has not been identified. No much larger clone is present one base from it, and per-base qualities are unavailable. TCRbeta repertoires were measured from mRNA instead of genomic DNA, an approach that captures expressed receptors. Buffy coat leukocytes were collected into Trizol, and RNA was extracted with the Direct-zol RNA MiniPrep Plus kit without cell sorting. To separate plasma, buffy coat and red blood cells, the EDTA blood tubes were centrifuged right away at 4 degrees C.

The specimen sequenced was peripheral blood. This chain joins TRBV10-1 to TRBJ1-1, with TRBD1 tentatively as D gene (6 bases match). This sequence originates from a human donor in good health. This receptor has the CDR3 CASSDRGNTEAFF. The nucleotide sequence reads TGCGCCAGCAGTGACAGGGGGAACACTGAAGCTTTCTTT.